This entry describes one T cell receptor (beta chain). The V and J ends lost 5 bases and 2 bases respectively, with 13 bases between them. The length of the CDR3 is 15 residues. CDR1 and CDR2 (germline): LNHNV, YYDKDF (reference sequence). The data derive from a study of blood T cell repertoires in COVID-19. In the study overall: Both acute and convalescent COVID-19 samples were obtained from the United States, Italy and Spain. Sources were T cells, B-cell-depleted T cells, or PBMCs; the material itself was cDNA or gDNA.

Method: immunoSEQ multiplex PCR; TCRdb's copy keeps in-frame clones and lacks some. The sample comprises approximately 380,000 clones, 85% of which are singletons, and roughly 3.6% rests with the top ten. What was sequenced was peripheral blood. The chain links TRBV15 to TRBJ1-5; D perhaps matches TRBD1 (6 bases). This TCR was recovered from a woman aged 18-29 years with acute or convalescent COVID-19. The CDR3 protein is CATSGSGVGNQPQHF. The CDR3 bases are TGTGCCACCAGCGGCTCAGGGGTAGGCAATCAGCCCCAGCATTTT.